The T cell receptor beta chain described here comes from a study of identical twins. With 2 bases removed from V and 3 bases from J, the gap between germline ends came to 7 bases. The CDR3 has 14 amino acids. Per the germline V gene, CDR1 is SGHTA and CDR2 is FQGTGA. From the 5' RACE reads, TCRdb called clonotypes with MiXCR, one entry per CDR3 protein. This sample has 570,000 or so distinct CDR3 sequences; roughly 9.5% occur once, and the top ten carry 2.5% to 3%. This clonotype was counted many times. The same data also contributed to another study, on yellow fever vaccine responses in identical twins.

The TCR was taken from a woman between 18 and 29 years old in good health. This rearrangement joins TRBV7-3 to TRBJ2-2; tentatively, D is TRBD1 (5 bases). The specimen was PBMCs. The CDR3: CASSLSRDTGELFF. For the CDR3, the DNA is TGTGCCAGCAGCTTATCCAGGGACACCGGGGAGCTGTTTTTT.